These T cell receptor beta chains were read from a single sample in a study of PD-1 blockade in classical Hodgkin lymphoma. Only in-frame clones appear in the TCRdb table, and some are missing; sequencing was by immunoSEQ multiplex PCR. The top ten hold roughly 5.3% of the sample, which has approximately 45,000 clones, just over 90% seen once. Sequenced material: peripheral blood mononuclear cells (PBMCs). The receptors come from a human donor with classical Hodgkin lymphoma. CDR3s include the opening cysteine and the closing phenylalanine or tryptophan. Fields, in order: clone size, D gene, J gene, V gene, CDR3 DNA, CDR3 protein. A D gene is named only where the DNA matches it firmly. Clone sizes are given selectively: once, few, many, or a class where the clone is expanded.

size: NA; D: NA; J: TRBJ2-7; V: TRBV5-4; DNA: TGTGCCAGCAGCTTGGGTCGGGTACCCTCCTACGAGCAGTACTTC; CDR3: CASSLGRVPSYEQYF
size: NA; D: TRBD1; J: TRBJ1-3; V: TRBV19; DNA: TGTGCCAGTGACAGGGGTAGCTCTGGAAACACCATATATTTT; CDR3: CASDRGSSGNTIYF
size: NA; D: NA; J: TRBJ1-1; V: TRBV7-9; DNA: TGTGCCAGTACCGTTTATCAGGTCGGTGTCGGTGCTTTCTTT; CDR3: CASTVYQVGVGAFF
size: few; D: NA; J: TRBJ1-1; V: TRBV18; DNA: TGTGCCAGCTCCGGAAACGGGAGGTCTGAAGCTTTCTTT; CDR3: CASSGNGRSEAFF
size: NA; D: TRBD2; J: TRBJ2-5; V: TRBV28; DNA: TGTGCCAGCAGTTCGCAGCGGGAGGTAGAGACCCAGTACTTC; CDR3: CASSSQREVETQYF
size: NA; D: NA; J: TRBJ1-1; V: TRBV5-4; DNA: TGTGCCAGCAGCACAACGGGGCTCCTGGTGGCTGAAGCTTTCTTT; CDR3: CASSTTGLLVAEAFF
size: NA; D: TRBD1; J: TRBJ2-3; V: TRBV5-4; DNA: TGTGCCAGCAGCTTGGGCGACAGGGGTACAGATACGCAGTATTTT; CDR3: CASSLGDRGTDTQYF
size: NA; D: NA; J: TRBJ1-5; V: TRBV7-8; DNA: TGTGCCAGCAGCTTCTGGCCCCGGGACAATCAGCCCCAGCATTTT; CDR3: CASSFWPRDNQPQHF
size: NA; D: TRBD1; J: TRBJ2-7; V: TRBV5-4; DNA: TGTGCCAGCAGCTTGGGGACAGGGGCCGAGCAGTACTTC; CDR3: CASSLGTGAEQYF
size: NA; D: TRBD2; J: TRBJ2-1; V: TRBV7-3; DNA: TGTGCCAGCAGCTTACCTAGCGGCCATGAGCAGTTCTTC; CDR3: CASSLPSGHEQFF
size: NA; D: NA; J: TRBJ2-5; V: TRBV6-1; DNA: TGTGCCAGCAGTGAAAGGGGAGTACAAGAGACCCAGTACTTC; CDR3: CASSERGVQETQYF
size: NA; D: NA; J: TRBJ2-2; V: TRBV7-3; DNA: TGTGCCAGCAGCCTCTTTAACACCGGGGAGCTGTTTTTT; CDR3: CASSLFNTGELFF
size: NA; D: TRBD1; J: TRBJ2-3; V: TRBV6-1; DNA: TGTGCCAGCAGTGAAGCCCCAACAGGGGGCTGCACAGATACGCAGTATTTT; CDR3: CASSEAPTGGCTDTQYF
size: once; D: TRBD2; J: TRBJ2-3; V: TRBV5-4; DNA: TGTGCCAGCAGCCCGGGGGGGACTACCTCCTTCACAGATACGCAGTATTTT; CDR3: CASSPGGTTSFTDTQYF
size: NA; D: NA; J: TRBJ1-2; V: TRBV6-1; DNA: TGTGCCAGCAGTGAACTGAACTATGGCTACACCTTC; CDR3: CASSELNYGYTF
size: NA; D: TRBD1; J: TRBJ1-4; V: TRBV9; DNA: TGTGCCAGCAGCGAGGGACAGAATGAAAAACTGTTTTTT; CDR3: CASSEGQNEKLFF
size: NA; D: NA; J: TRBJ2-6; V: TRBV19; DNA: TGTGCCAGCCGCCGCGACTCTGGGGCCAACGTCCTGACTTTC; CDR3: CASRRDSGANVLTF
size: NA; D: TRBD1; J: TRBJ1-4; V: TRBV15; DNA: TGTGCCACCAGCACCCGACAGGGGGGGGAAAAACTGTTTTTT; CDR3: CATSTRQGGEKLFF
size: NA; D: TRBD1; J: TRBJ2-7; V: TRBV6-5; DNA: TGTGCCAGCAGTTACTCGGACAGGAGCCCATCCTACGAGCAGTACTTC; CDR3: CASSYSDRSPSYEQYF
size: NA; D: TRBD2; J: TRBJ2-2; V: TRBV5-6; DNA: TGTGCCAGCTCCCCGGAGCTAGCGGCTAACACCGGGGAGCTGTTTTTT; CDR3: CASSPELAANTGELFF
size: NA; D: NA; J: TRBJ1-1; V: TRBV7-9; DNA: TGTGCCAGCAGCCACAGGGAGAACACTGAAGCTTTCTTT; CDR3: CASSHRENTEAFF
size: NA; D: NA; J: TRBJ1-2; V: TRBV11-2; DNA: TGTGCCAGCAGCTTTACAGGACCCGGGGGCTACACCTTC; CDR3: CASSFTGPGGYTF
size: NA; D: NA; J: TRBJ2-2; V: TRBV7-8; DNA: TGTGCCAGCAGCTTAGAAGCCGGGGAGCTGTTTTTT; CDR3: CASSLEAGELFF
size: once; D: TRBD2; J: TRBJ2-3; V: TRBV9; DNA: TGTGCCAGCAGCCCCACCGGGACTACACTAGATACGCAGTATTTT; CDR3: CASSPTGTTLDTQYF
size: NA; D: NA; J: TRBJ1-1; V: TRBV2; DNA: TGTGCCAGCAGTGATCTACGCACTGAAGCTTTCTTT; CDR3: CASSDLRTEAFF
size: NA; D: TRBD1; J: TRBJ1-5; V: TRBV15; DNA: TGTGCCACCAGCAGAGATCGGCAGGGGGCCCAGCATTTT; CDR3: CATSRDRQGAQHF
size: NA; D: TRBD1; J: TRBJ2-6; V: TRBV7-8; DNA: TGTGCCAGCAGCTTAGCAGGTGGGACAGGGTTTACTTCTGGGGCCAACGTCCTGACTTTC; CDR3: CASSLAGGTGFTSGANVLTF
size: NA; D: TRBD1; J: TRBJ1-1; V: TRBV11-2; DNA: TGTGCCAGCAGTTCGCGGTGGGACAGGGACGCAGCTTTCTTT; CDR3: CASSSRWDRDAAFF
size: NA; D: NA; J: TRBJ1-5; V: TRBV19; DNA: TGTGCCAGTAGTTTCGCGGGAGGGCGGAATCAGCCCCAGCATTTT; CDR3: CASSFAGGRNQPQHF
size: NA; D: NA; J: TRBJ1-5; V: TRBV11-1; DNA: TGTGCCAGCAGCTCGACCCAGGCAGGGTATCAGCCCCAGCATTTT; CDR3: CASSSTQAGYQPQHF
size: NA; D: NA; J: TRBJ2-1; V: TRBV7-3; DNA: TGTGCCAGCAGCTTAAACAAGGACAATGAGCAGTTCTTC; CDR3: CASSLNKDNEQFF
size: NA; D: NA; J: TRBJ2-1; V: TRBV29-1; DNA: TGCAGCGCTCCCCGGGGGTCCTCCTACAATGAGCAGTTCTTC; CDR3: CSAPRGSSYNEQFF
size: NA; D: NA; J: TRBJ1-4; V: TRBV28; DNA: TGTGCCAGCAGTTTGGTCTTGGCAAGTTGGAATGAAAAACTGTTTTTT; CDR3: CASSLVLASWNEKLFF
size: NA; D: TRBD1; J: TRBJ2-7; V: TRBV5-1; DNA: TGCGCCAGCAGCCCAGACAGGGTCTACGAGCAGTACTTC; CDR3: CASSPDRVYEQYF
size: NA; D: NA; J: TRBJ2-1; V: TRBV12-5; DNA: TGTGCTAGTGGGACCGCGGGACACCCCTCCTACAATGAGCAGTTCTTC; CDR3: CASGTAGHPSYNEQFF
size: NA; D: NA; J: TRBJ1-1; V: TRBV21-1; DNA: TGTGCCAGCAGCAAAGAGGTAAACACTGAAGCTTTCTTT; CDR3: CASSKEVNTEAFF
size: NA; D: NA; J: TRBJ1-1; V: TRBV12-5; DNA: TGTGCTAGTGGAGTTGGGACTGAAGCTTTCTTT; CDR3: CASGVGTEAFF
size: NA; D: NA; J: TRBJ2-2; V: TRBV10-1; DNA: TGCGCCAGCAGTGAAAACGCGGGCACCGGGGAGCTGTTTTTT; CDR3: CASSENAGTGELFF
size: NA; D: NA; J: TRBJ2-7; V: TRBV6-1; DNA: TGTGCCAGCAGTGGCCTGGGAGCCAACTCCTACGAGCAGTACTTC; CDR3: CASSGLGANSYEQYF
size: NA; D: TRBD1; J: TRBJ2-7; V: TRBV19; DNA: TGTGCCAGTATGGTAACAGGGGGCGGCGAGCAGTACTTC; CDR3: CASMVTGGGEQYF
size: NA; D: NA; J: TRBJ2-7; V: TRBV18; DNA: TGTGCCAGCTCACCACCGGGCACCCCGTCCTCCTACGAGCAGTACTTC; CDR3: CASSPPGTPSSYEQYF
size: NA; D: TRBD1; J: TRBJ1-5; V: TRBV5-1; DNA: TGCGCCAGCAGCTTCCTAGGGGGCGCAGATCAGCCCCAGCATTTT; CDR3: CASSFLGGADQPQHF
size: NA; D: NA; J: TRBJ2-3; V: TRBV19; DNA: TGTGCCAGTAGTCGGGACTCATCCACAGATACGCAGTATTTT; CDR3: CASSRDSSTDTQYF
size: once; D: NA; J: TRBJ2-5; V: TRBV9; DNA: TGTGCCAGCAGCGTAGCCCCAATTGGGGACCAGTACTTC; CDR3: CASSVAPIGDQYF
size: NA; D: TRBD2; J: TRBJ2-1; V: TRBV6-5; DNA: TGTGCCAGCAAGGCTTGGCTAGCGGGAGTCAATGAGCAGTTCTTC; CDR3: CASKAWLAGVNEQFF
size: NA; D: TRBD2; J: TRBJ2-7; V: TRBV6-1; DNA: TGTGCCAGCAGTGCTCTAGCGGGAGGGCCTGAGGAGCAGTACTTC; CDR3: CASSALAGGPEEQYF
size: NA; D: NA; J: TRBJ1-2; V: TRBV27; DNA: TGTGCCAGCAAATTTAGTGGGGACTCTAACTATGGCTACACCTTC; CDR3: CASKFSGDSNYGYTF
size: NA; D: NA; J: TRBJ1-2; V: TRBV7-9; DNA: TGTGCCAGCAGCGTGAGTTATGGCTACACCTTC; CDR3: CASSVSYGYTF
size: NA; D: TRBD2; J: TRBJ2-2; V: TRBV18; DNA: TGTGCCAGCTCCCTTAGGACTAGCGGGAGGACCAACACCGGGGAGCTGTTTTTT; CDR3: CASSLRTSGRTNTGELFF
size: NA; D: TRBD1; J: TRBJ2-5; V: TRBV5-1; DNA: TGCGCCAGCAGCGCTTCCGGGACAGGAAAAGAGACCCAGTACTTC; CDR3: CASSASGTGKETQYF
size: few; D: TRBD1; J: TRBJ2-3; V: TRBV29-1; DNA: TGCAGCGTTGACCAGGGGGCGATAGATACGCAGTATTTT; CDR3: CSVDQGAIDTQYF
size: NA; D: NA; J: TRBJ1-2; V: TRBV7-9; DNA: TGTGCCAGCAGCTCAGGGGACGGTTCCTTCTATGGCTACACCTTC; CDR3: CASSSGDGSFYGYTF